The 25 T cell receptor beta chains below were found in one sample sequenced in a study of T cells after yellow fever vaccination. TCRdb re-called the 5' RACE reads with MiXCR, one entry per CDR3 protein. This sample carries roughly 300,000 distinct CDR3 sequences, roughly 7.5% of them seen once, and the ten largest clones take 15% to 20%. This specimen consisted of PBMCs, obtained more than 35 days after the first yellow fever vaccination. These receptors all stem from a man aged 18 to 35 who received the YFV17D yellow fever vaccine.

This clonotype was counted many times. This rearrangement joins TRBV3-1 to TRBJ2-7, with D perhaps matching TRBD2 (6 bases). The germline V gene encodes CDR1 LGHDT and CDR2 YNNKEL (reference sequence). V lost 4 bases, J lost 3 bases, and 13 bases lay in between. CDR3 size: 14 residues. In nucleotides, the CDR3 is TGTGCCAGCAGCCCAGGGACTGGACTCTACGAGCAGTACGTC. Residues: CASSPGTGLYEQYV.

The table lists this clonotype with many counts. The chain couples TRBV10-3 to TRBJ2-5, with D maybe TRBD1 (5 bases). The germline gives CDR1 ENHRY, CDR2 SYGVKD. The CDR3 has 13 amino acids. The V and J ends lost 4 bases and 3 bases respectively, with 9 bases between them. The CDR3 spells CAISARVEETQYF. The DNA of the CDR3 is TGTGCCATCAGTGCCAGGGTGGAAGAGACCCAGTACTTC.

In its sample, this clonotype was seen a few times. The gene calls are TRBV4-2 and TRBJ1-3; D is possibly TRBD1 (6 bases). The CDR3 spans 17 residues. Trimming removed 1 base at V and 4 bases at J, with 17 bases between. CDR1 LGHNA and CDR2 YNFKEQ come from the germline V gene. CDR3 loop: CASSQGVSGQSGNTIYF. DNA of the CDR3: TGTGCCAGCAGCCAAGGGGTTTCTGGACAGTCCGGAAACACCATATATTTT.

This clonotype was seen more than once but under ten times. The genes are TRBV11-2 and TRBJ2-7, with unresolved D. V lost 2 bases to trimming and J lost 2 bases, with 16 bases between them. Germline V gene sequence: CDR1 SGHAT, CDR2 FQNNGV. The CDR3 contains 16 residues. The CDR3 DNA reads TGTGCCAGCAGCTTATCGGCCAGGAACCTACCCTACGAGCAGTACTTC. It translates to CASSLSARNLPYEQYF.

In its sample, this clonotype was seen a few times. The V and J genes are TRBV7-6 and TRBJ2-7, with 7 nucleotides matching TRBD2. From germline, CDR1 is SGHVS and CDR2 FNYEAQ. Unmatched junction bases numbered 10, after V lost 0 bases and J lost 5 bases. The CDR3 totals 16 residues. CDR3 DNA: TGTGCCAGCAGCTTAGCGCGGACTAGACTAGGGGACGAGCAGTACTTC. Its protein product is CASSLARTRLGDEQYF.

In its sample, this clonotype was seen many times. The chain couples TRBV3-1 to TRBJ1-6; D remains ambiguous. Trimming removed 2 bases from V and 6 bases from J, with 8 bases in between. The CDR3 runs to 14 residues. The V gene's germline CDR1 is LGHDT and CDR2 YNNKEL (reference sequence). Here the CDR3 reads CASSQMTGNSPLHF. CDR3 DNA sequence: TGTGCCAGCAGCCAAATGACGGGTAATTCACCCCTCCACTTT.

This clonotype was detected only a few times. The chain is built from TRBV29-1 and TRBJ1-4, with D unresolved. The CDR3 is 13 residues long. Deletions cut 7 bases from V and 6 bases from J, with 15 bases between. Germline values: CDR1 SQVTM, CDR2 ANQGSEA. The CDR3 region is CSAYLPNDEKLFF. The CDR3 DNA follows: TGCAGCGCTTACTTACCTAATGATGAAAAACTGTTTTTT.

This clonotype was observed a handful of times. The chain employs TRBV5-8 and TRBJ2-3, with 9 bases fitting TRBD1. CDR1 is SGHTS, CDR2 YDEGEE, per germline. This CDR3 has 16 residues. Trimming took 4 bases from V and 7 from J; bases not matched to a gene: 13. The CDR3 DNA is TGTGCCAGCAGCCCCTACCCCGGGACAGGGTCCAATACGCAGTATTTT. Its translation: CASSPYPGTGSNTQYF.

CDR3 amino acids: CASSQPTSGRPYEQYF. DNA for the CDR3: TGCGCCAGCAGCCAACCAACTAGCGGGCGCCCCTACGAGCAGTACTTC. V usage is TRBV4-1 and J usage is TRBJ2-7, with TRBD2 matching 9 bases. Germline assignment: CDR1 MGHRA and CDR2 YSYEKL. The length of the CDR3 is 16 residues. With 2 bases clipped from V and 2 bases from J, the junction kept 7 bases outside the gene matches.

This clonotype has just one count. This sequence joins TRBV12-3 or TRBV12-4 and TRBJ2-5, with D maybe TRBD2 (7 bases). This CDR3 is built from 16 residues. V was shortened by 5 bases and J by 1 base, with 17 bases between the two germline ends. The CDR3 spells CASSLGGGRLQETQYF. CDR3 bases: TGTGCCAGCAGTCTTGGCGGGGGCCGTCTCCAAGAGACCCAGTACTTC.

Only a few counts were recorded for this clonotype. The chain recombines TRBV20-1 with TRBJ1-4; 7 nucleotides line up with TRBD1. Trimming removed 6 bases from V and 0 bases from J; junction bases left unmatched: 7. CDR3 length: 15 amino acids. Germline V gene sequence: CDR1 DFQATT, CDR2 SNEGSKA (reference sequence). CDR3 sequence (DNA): TGCAGTGCAACGGACAGGCGAGCAACTAATGAAAAACTGTTTTTT. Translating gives CSATDRRATNEKLFF.

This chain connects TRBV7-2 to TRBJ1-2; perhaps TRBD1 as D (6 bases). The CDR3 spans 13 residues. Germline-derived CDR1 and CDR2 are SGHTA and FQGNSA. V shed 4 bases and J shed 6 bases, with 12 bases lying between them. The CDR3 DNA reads TGTGCCAGCAGCTGGAAGGCAGGGGATGGCTACACCTTC. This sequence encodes CASSWKAGDGYTF. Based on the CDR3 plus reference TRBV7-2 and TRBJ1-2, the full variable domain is GAGVSQSPSNKVTEKGKDVELRCDPISGHTALYWYRQSLGQGLEFLIYFQGNSAPDKSGLPSDRFSAERTGGSVSTLTIQRTQQEDSAVYLCASSWKAGDGYTFGSGTRLTVV.

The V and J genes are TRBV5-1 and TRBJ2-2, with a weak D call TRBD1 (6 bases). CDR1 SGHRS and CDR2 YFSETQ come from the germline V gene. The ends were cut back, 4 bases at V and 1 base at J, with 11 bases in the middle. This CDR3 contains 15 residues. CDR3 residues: CASSNLQGNTGELFF. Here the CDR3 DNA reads TGCGCCAGCAGCAACCTACAGGGGAACACCGGGGAGCTGTTTTTT.

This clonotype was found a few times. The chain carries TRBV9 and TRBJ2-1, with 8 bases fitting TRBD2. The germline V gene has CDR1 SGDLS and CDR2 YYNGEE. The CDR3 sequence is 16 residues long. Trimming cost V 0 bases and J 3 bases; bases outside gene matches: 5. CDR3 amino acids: CASSVAERGNYNEQFF. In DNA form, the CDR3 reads TGTGCCAGCAGCGTAGCTGAGCGGGGGAACTACAATGAGCAGTTCTTC.

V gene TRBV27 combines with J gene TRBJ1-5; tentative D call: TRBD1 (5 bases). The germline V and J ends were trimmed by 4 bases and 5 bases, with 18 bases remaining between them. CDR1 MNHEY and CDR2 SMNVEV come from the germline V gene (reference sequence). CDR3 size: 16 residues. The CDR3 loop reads CASSSYSRGGYQPQHF. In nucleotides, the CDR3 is TGTGCCAGCAGTTCATATTCTAGGGGCGGCTATCAGCCCCAGCATTTT.

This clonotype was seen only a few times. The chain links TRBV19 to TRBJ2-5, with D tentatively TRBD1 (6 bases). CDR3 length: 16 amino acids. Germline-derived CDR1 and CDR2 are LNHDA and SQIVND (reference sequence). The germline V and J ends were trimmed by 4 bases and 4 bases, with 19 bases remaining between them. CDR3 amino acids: CASSTPLRGSGETQYF. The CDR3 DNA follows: TGTGCCAGTAGTACCCCGTTGAGGGGGAGTGGAGAGACCCAGTACTTC.

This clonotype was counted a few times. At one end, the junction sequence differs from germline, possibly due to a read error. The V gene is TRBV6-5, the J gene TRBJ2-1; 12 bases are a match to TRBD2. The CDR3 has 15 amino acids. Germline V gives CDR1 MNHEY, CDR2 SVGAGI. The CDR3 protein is CASEMTSGGYTEQFF. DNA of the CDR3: TGTGCCAGCGAAATGACTAGCGGGGGTTACACTGAGCAGTTCTTC.

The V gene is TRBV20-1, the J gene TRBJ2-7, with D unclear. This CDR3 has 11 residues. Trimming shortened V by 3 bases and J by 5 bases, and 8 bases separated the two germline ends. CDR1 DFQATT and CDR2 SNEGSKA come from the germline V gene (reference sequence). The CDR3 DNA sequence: TGCAGTGCTAGGAACAACCACGAGCAGTACGTC. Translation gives CSARNNHEQYV.

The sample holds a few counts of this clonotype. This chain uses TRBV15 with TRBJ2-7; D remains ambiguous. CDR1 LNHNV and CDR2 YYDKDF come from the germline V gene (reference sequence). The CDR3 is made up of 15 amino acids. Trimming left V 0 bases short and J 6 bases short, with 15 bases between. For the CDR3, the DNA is TGTGCCACCAGCAGAGATTTAGGTCGGCTCGGCGAGCAGTACGTC. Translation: CATSRDLGRLGEQYV.

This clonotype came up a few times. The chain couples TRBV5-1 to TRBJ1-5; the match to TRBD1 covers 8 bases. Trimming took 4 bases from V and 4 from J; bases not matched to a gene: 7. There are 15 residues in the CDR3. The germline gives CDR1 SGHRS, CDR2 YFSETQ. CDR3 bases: TGCGCCAGCAGCGCGTCAGGGGGCCGGAATCAGCCCCAGCATTTT. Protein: CASSASGGRNQPQHF.

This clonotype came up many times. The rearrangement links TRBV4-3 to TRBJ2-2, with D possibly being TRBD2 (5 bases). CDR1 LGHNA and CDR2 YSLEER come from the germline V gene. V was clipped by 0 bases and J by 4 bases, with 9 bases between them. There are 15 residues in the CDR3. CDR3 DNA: TGCGCCAGCAGCCAAGAAAGTCGGGGCACCGGGGAGCTGTTTTTT. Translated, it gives CASSQESRGTGELFF.

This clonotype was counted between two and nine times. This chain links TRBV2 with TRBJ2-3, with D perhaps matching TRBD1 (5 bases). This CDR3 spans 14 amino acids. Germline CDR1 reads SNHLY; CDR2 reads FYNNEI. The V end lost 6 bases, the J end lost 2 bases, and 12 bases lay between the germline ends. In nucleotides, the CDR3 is TGTGCCAGCAGCTACATGACAGACACAGATACGCAGTATTTT. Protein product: CASSYMTDTDTQYF.

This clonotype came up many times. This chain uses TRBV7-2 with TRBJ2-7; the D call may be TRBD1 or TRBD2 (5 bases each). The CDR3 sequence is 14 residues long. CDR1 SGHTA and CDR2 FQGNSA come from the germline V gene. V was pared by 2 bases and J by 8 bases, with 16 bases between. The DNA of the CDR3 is TGTGCCAGCAGCTTAACAGGTTGGGGGACCCAGCAGTACGTC. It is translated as CASSLTGWGTQQYV.

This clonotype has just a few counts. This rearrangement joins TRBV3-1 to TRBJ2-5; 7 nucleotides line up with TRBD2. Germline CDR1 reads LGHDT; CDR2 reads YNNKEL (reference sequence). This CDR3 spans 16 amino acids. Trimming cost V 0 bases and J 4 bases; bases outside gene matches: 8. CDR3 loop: CASSQEGGGIRETQYF. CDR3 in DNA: TGTGCCAGCAGCCAAGAGGGCGGGGGTATACGAGAGACCCAGTACTTC.

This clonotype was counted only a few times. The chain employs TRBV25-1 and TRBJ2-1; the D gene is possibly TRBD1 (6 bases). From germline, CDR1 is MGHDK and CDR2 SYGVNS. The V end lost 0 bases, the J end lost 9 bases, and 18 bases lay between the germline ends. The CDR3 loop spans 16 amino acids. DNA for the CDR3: TGTGCCAGCAGTGAATATAGGGGGACGGGCCTAAGTGAGCAGTTCTTC. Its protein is CASSEYRGTGLSEQFF.